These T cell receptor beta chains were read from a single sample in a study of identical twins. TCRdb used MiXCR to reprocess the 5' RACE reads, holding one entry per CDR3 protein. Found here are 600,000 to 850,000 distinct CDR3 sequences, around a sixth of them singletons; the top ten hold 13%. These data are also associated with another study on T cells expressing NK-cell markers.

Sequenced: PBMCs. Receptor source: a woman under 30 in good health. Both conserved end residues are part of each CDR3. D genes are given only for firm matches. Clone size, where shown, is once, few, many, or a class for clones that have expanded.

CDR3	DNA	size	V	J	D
CASSLLYSGALYNEQFF	TGTGCCAGCAGTTTGCTCTACTCGGGGGCTCTCTACAATGAGCAGTTCTTC	NA	TRBV7-2	TRBJ2-1	NA
CSASKVSNEQFF	TGCAGTGCTAGTAAAGTATCCAATGAGCAGTTCTTC	NA	TRBV20-1	TRBJ2-1	NA
CATSREQGADEQFF	TGTGCCACCAGCAGAGAACAGGGGGCCGATGAGCAGTTCTTC	few	TRBV15	TRBJ2-1	TRBD1
CASSYTPAQETQYF	TGTGCCAGCAGTTACACGCCCGCACAAGAGACCCAGTACTTC	NA	TRBV6-5	TRBJ2-5	NA
CASSLGPGYEKLFF	TGTGCCAGCAGCTTAGGGCCAGGCTATGAAAAACTGTTTTTT	few	TRBV7-2	TRBJ1-4	NA
CASSQGTSGPNEQFF	TGCGCCAGCAGCCAAGGGACTAGCGGTCCCAATGAGCAGTTCTTC	NA	TRBV4-3	TRBJ2-1	TRBD2
CASSLGDITDTQYF	TGCGCCAGCAGCTTGGGGGACATCACAGATACGCAGTATTTT	few	TRBV5-1	TRBJ2-3	NA
CASSRGQSSTGELFF	TGTGCCAGCAGCAGGGGACAGTCTTCCACCGGGGAGCTGTTTTTT	NA	TRBV7-9	TRBJ2-2	TRBD1
CSASRRNIYGYTF	TGCAGTGCTAGTCGGCGGAACATTTATGGCTACACCTTC	few	TRBV20-1	TRBJ1-2	NA
CASRPPDITGYTF	TGTGCCAGCAGACCACCAGACATTACGGGCTACACCTTC	NA	TRBV12-3/TRBV12-4	TRBJ1-2	NA
CASSHLAPPHEQFF	TGTGCCAGCAGCCACCTAGCCCCACCTCATGAGCAGTTCTTC	NA	TRBV3-1	TRBJ2-1	NA
CASSPFGAGVKETQYF	TGTGCCAGCAGCCCCTTCGGCGCGGGGGTAAAAGAGACCCAGTACTTC	NA	TRBV12-3/TRBV12-4	TRBJ2-5	TRBD2
CSVEDLQGKSTYDYGYTF	TGCAGCGTTGAAGATCTTCAGGGTAAATCCACTTACGACTATGGCTACACCTTC	few	TRBV29-1	TRBJ1-2	NA
CASSLNWDGYTF	TGTGCCAGCAGCTTGAATTGGGACGGCTACACCTTC	few	TRBV7-8	TRBJ1-2	NA
CASSYTGFNEQFF	TGCGCCAGCAGCTATACAGGGTTCAATGAGCAGTTCTTC	NA	TRBV5-1	TRBJ2-1	NA
CASSRGQSYGYTF	TGTGCCAGCAGCCGGGGCCAAAGCTATGGCTACACCTTC	many	TRBV12-3/TRBV12-4	TRBJ1-2	NA
CASSSTRGDNEQFF	TGCGCCAGCAGCTCGACCCGCGGGGACAATGAGCAGTTCTTC	NA	TRBV5-1	TRBJ2-1	NA
CSAMGGSNYGYTF	TGCAGCGCTATGGGGGGCAGTAACTATGGCTACACCTTC	once	TRBV20-1	TRBJ1-2	NA
CASSLHTGMNTEAFF	TGTGCCAGCAGTTTACACACAGGGATGAACACTGAAGCTTTCTTT	NA	TRBV12-3/TRBV12-4	TRBJ1-1	NA
CASSYSFRREGNEQFF	TGTGCCAGCAGTTACTCGTTTCGACGGGAGGGAAATGAGCAGTTCTTC	few	TRBV6-2/TRBV6-3	TRBJ2-1	TRBD2
CASSFPGQSYEQYF	TGTGCCAGCAGTTTTCCGGGACAGTCCTACGAGCAGTACTTC	few	TRBV6-5	TRBJ2-7	TRBD1
CASSPTGNGETQYF	TGTGCCAGCAGCCCAACCGGGAACGGTGAGACCCAGTACTTC	few	TRBV9	TRBJ2-5	NA
CASSPRNLIDYAGELFF	TGTGCCAGCAGCCCCCGAAACCTGATTGACTATGCCGGGGAGCTGTTTTTT	NA	TRBV11-2	TRBJ2-2	NA
CASSGTGEPYEQYF	TGTGCCAGCAGTGGGACAGGGGAGCCCTACGAGCAGTACTTC	NA	TRBV25-1	TRBJ2-7	TRBD1
CASSKEIGVGRASSYNEQFF	TGTGCCAGCAGCAAAGAAATCGGGGTAGGGCGGGCCAGCTCCTACAATGAGCAGTTCTTC	NA	TRBV21-1	TRBJ2-1	NA
CATSDRSQRGDPGELFF	TGTGCCACCAGTGATCGATCCCAAAGAGGGGATCCCGGGGAGCTGTTTTTT	few	TRBV24-1	TRBJ2-2	NA
CASSLGGRTGEQYF	TGTGCCAGCAGCCTGGGGGGCCGGACAGGCGAGCAGTACTTC	NA	TRBV6-2/TRBV6-3	TRBJ2-7	NA
CASSLQGQGTGDTQYF	TGTGCCAGCAGCTTACAAGGCCAGGGAACAGGAGATACGCAGTATTTT	NA	TRBV7-2	TRBJ2-3	NA
CASSFMGSAAYNEQFF	TGTGCCAGCAGTTTTATGGGCTCCGCGGCCTACAATGAGCAGTTCTTC	few	TRBV12-3/TRBV12-4	TRBJ2-1	NA
CASSLGQGGKNTEAFF	TGCGCCAGCAGCTTGGGGCAGGGAGGTAAGAACACTGAAGCTTTCTTT	NA	TRBV5-1	TRBJ1-1	NA
CASKTQGPGTGELFF	TGTGCCAGCAAAACACAGGGGCCAGGGACCGGGGAGCTGTTTTTT	NA	TRBV6-1	TRBJ2-2	TRBD1
CASRSRVDSYNEQFF	TGTGCCAGCAGAAGCAGGGTGGACTCCTACAATGAGCAGTTCTTC	few	TRBV2	TRBJ2-1	NA
CASSSHTHSYNEQFF	TGTGCCAGCAGCTCACACACGCACTCATACAATGAGCAGTTCTTC	NA	TRBV7-9	TRBJ2-1	NA
CASSLSGTRYNEQFF	TGTGCCAGCAGCTTAAGTGGGACCAGGTACAATGAGCAGTTCTTC	NA	TRBV7-2	TRBJ2-1	NA
CASSIQGAGYEQYF	TGTGCCAGCAGTATACAGGGCGCCGGCTACGAGCAGTACTTC	few	TRBV6-5	TRBJ2-7	NA
CASSKGLAGGPSSYNEQFF	TGCGCCAGCAGCAAAGGACTAGCGGGGGGCCCGAGCTCCTACAATGAGCAGTTCTTC	NA	TRBV5-1	TRBJ2-1	TRBD2
CASSDEGRPYEQYF	TGTGCCAGCAGCGACGAGGGGCGCCCCTACGAGCAGTACTTC	NA	TRBV5-5	TRBJ2-7	NA
CASSASPGESGTDTQYF	TGTGCCAGCAGCGCCTCGCCAGGGGAGAGTGGCACAGATACGCAGTATTTT	NA	TRBV9	TRBJ2-3	NA
CASSLSGGGELFF	TGTGCCAGCAGTTTATCAGGGGGCGGGGAGCTGTTTTTT	few	TRBV12-3/TRBV12-4	TRBJ2-2	TRBD1
CAWSATSGDTQYF	TGTGCCTGGAGCGCGACTAGCGGAGATACGCAGTATTTT	NA	TRBV30	TRBJ2-3	TRBD2
CASSPVLQETQYF	TGTGCCAGCAGCCCCGTACTCCAAGAGACCCAGTACTTC	NA	TRBV11-2	TRBJ2-5	NA
CAISEGNIQYF	TGTGCCATCAGTGAGGGAAACATTCAGTACTTC	NA	TRBV10-3	TRBJ2-4	NA
CASSSVTSAADTQYF	TGCGCCAGCAGCTCGGTGACTAGCGCCGCAGATACGCAGTATTTT	many	TRBV5-1	TRBJ2-3	TRBD2
CASSAGGVHVDEQFF	TGCGCCAGCAGCGCGGGGGGGGTTCACGTCGATGAGCAGTTCTTC	NA	TRBV5-1	TRBJ2-1	TRBD2
CASSRDDTLLGDHTQYF	TGCGCCAGCAGCCGAGATGACACTTTACTCGGGGACCATACGCAGTATTTT	NA	TRBV4-3	TRBJ2-3	NA
CASLRSVAFETQYF	TGTGCCAGCTTGCGTTCTGTGGCTTTTGAGACCCAGTACTTC	NA	TRBV6-2/TRBV6-3	TRBJ2-5	NA
CASSYSGTGRGNIQYF	TGTGCCAGCAGTTACTCCGGGACAGGGCGGGGAAACATTCAGTACTTC	NA	TRBV6-2/TRBV6-3	TRBJ2-4	TRBD1